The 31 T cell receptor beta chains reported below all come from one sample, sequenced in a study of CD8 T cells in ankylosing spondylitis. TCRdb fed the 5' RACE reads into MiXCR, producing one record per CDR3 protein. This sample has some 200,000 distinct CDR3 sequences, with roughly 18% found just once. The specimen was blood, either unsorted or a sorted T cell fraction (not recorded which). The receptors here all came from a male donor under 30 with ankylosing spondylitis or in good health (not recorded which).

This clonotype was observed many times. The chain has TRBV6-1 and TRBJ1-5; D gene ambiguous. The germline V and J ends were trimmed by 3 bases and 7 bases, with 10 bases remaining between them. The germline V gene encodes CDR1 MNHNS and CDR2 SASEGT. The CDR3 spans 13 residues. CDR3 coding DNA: TGTGCCAGCAGTGAGTACGGGAGGCAGCCCCAGCATTTT. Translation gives CASSEYGRQPQHF.

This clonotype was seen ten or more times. The DNA of the CDR3 is TGTGCCTGGAGTCCGACAGGGAATCAGCCCCAGCATTTT. It encodes CAWSPTGNQPQHF. This chain links TRBV30 with TRBJ1-5; TRBD1 matches 7 bases. CDR3 size: 13 residues. Germline CDR1 GTSNPN, CDR2 SVGIG (reference sequence). J was trimmed by 4 bases and V by 2 bases; bases with no gene match: 2. Full variable domain (missing parts from reference TRBV30 and TRBJ1-5): SQTIHQWPATLVQPVGSPLSLECTVEGTSNPNLYWYRQAAGRGLQLLFYSVGIGQISSEVPQNLSASRPQDRQFILSSKKLLLSDSGFYLCAWSPTGNQPQHFGDGTRLSIL.

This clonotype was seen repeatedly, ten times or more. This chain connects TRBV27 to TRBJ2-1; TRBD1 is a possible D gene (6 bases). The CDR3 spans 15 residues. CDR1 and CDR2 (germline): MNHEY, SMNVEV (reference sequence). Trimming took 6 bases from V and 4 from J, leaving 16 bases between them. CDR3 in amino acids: CASSSPGQGYNEQFF. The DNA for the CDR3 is TGTGCCAGCAGCAGTCCGGGACAAGGGTACAATGAGCAGTTCTTC.

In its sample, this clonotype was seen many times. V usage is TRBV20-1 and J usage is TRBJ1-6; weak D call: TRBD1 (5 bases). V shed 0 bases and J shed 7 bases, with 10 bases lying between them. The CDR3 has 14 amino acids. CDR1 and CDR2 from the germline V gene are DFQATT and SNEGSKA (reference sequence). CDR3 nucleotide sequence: TGCAGTGCTAGAGATAAGGGGACGAATTCACCCCTCCACTTT. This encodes CSARDKGTNSPLHF.

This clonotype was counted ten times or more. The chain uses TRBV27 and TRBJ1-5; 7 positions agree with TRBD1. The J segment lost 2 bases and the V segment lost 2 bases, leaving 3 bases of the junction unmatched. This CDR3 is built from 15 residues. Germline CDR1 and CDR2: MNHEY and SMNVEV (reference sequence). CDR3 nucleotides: TGTGCCAGCAGTTTAGACAGGGTTGGCAATCAGCCCCAGCATTTT. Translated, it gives CASSLDRVGNQPQHF.

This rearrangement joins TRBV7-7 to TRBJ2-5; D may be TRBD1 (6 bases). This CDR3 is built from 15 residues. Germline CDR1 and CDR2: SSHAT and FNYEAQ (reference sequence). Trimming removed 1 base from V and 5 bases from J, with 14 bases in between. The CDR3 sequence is CASSLDPSGDETQYF. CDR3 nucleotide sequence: TGTGCCAGCAGCTTAGATCCCTCAGGGGACGAGACCCAGTACTTC.

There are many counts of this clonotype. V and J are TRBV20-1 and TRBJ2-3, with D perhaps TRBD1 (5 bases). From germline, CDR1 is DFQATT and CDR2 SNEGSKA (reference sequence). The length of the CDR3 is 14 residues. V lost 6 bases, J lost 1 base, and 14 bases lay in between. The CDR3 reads CSATQESRTDTQYF. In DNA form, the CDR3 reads TGCAGTGCAACACAGGAGTCTCGCACAGATACGCAGTATTTT.

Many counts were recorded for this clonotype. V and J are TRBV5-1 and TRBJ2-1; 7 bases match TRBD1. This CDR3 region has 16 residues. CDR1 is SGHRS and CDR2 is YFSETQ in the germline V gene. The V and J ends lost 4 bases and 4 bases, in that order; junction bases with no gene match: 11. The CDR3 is CASSPMGDRAYNEQFF. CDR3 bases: TGCGCCAGCAGCCCCATGGGAGACAGGGCTTACAATGAGCAGTTCTTC.

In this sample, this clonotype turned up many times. The CDR3 spells CSASGTGGEKLFF. The CDR3 DNA is TGCAGCGCATCCGGGACAGGGGGCGAAAAACTGTTTTTT. The V gene is TRBV29-1, the J gene TRBJ1-4; 12 bases map to TRBD1. Germline CDR1 SQVTM, CDR2 ANQGSEA. The CDR3 has 13 residues. With V trimmed by 7 bases and J by 8 bases, 5 bases remained unmatched.

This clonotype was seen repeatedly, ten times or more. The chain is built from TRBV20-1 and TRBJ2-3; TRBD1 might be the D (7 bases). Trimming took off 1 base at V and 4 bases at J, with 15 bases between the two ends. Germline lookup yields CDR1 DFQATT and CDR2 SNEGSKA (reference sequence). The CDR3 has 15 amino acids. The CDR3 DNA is TGCAGTGCTAGAGTGCCGGGCAGGGGGGCAGATACGCAGTATTTT. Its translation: CSARVPGRGADTQYF.

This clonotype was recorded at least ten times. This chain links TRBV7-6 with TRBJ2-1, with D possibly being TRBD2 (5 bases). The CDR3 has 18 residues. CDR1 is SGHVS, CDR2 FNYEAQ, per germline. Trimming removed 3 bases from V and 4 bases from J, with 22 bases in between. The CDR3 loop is CASSLVAIHTVVYNEQFF. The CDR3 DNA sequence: TGTGCCAGCAGCTTGGTAGCGATCCATACGGTTGTATACAATGAGCAGTTCTTC.

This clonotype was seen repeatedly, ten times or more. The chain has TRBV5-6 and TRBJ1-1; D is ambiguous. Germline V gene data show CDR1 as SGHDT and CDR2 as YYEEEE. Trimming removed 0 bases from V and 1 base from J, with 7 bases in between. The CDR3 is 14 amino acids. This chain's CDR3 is CASSLVAGNTEAFF. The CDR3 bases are TGTGCCAGCAGCTTGGTGGCGGGGAACACTGAAGCTTTCTTT.

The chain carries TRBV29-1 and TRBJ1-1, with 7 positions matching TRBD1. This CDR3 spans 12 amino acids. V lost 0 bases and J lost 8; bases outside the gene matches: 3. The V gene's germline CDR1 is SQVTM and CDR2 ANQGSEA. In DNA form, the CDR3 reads TGCAGCGTTGAAGATGGGACAGCAGAAGCTTTCTTT. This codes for CSVEDGTAEAFF.

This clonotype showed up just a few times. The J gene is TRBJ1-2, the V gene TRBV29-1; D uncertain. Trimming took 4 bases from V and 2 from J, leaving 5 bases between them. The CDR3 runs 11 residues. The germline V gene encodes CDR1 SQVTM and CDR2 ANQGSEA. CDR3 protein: CSVGKNYGYTF. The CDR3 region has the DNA TGCAGCGTTGGCAAGAACTATGGCTACACCTTC.

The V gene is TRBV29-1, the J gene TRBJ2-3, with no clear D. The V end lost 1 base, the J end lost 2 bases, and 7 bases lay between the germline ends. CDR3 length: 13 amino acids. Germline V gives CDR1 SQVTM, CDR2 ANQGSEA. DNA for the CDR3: TGCAGCGTTGAAGCCGCCAACACAGATACGCAGTATTTT. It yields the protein CSVEAANTDTQYF.

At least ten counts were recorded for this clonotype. Here the CDR3 DNA reads TGTGCCAGCAGCCAAGGTCCGGTCATCAGGACTAGCGGGGACTTGGGCAATGAGCAGTTCTTC. Protein sequence: CASSQGPVIRTSGDLGNEQFF. The V call is TRBV3-1, the J call TRBJ2-1; 12 bases are a match to TRBD2. The ends lost 1 base at V and 6 bases at J; junction bases unmatched: 19. The CDR3 loop spans 21 amino acids. CDR1 and CDR2 from the germline V gene are LGHDT and YNNKEL (reference sequence).

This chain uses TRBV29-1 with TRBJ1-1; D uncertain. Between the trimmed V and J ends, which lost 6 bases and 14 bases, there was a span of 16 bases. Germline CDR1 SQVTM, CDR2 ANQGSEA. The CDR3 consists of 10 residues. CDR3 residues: CSVVGPLAFF. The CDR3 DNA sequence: TGCAGCGTAGTTGGACCGCTCGCATTCTTT.

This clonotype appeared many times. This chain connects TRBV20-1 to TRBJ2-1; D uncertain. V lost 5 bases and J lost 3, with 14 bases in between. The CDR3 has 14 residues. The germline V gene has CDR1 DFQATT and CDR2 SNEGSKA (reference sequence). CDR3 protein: CSAVPDQFYNEQFF. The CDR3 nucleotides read TGCAGTGCTGTCCCGGACCAATTCTACAATGAGCAGTTCTTC.

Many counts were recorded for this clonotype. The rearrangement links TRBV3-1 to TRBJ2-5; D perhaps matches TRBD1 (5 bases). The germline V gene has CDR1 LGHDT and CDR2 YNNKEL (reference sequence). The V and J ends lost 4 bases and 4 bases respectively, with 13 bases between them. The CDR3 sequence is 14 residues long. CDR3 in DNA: TGTGCCAGCAGCCCGGAACTAAGGGGAGAGACCCAGTACTTC. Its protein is CASSPELRGETQYF.

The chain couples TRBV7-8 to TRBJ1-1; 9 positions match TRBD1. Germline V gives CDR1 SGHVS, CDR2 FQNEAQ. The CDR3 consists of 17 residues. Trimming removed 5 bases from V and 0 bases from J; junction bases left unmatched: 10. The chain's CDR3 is CASSPLGQGIMNTEAFF. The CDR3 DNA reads TGTGCCAGCAGCCCACTAGGACAGGGGATAATGAACACTGAAGCTTTCTTT.

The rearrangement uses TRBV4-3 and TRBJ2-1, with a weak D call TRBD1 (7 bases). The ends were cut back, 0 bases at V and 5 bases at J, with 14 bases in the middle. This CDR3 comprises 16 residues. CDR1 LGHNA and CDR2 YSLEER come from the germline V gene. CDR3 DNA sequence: TGCGCCAGCAGCCAAGATTACCAGGGGGGACACAATGAGCAGTTCTTC. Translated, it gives CASSQDYQGGHNEQFF.

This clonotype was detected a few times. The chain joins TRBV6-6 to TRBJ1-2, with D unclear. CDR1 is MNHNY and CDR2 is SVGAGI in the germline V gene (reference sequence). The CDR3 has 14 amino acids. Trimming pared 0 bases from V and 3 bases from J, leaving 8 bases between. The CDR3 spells CASSYSGSYYGYTF. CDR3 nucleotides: TGTGCCAGCAGTTACTCCGGGAGCTACTATGGCTACACCTTC.

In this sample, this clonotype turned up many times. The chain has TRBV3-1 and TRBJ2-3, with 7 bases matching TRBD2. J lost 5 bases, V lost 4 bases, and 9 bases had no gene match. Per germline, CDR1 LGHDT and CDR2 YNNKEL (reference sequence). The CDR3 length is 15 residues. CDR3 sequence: CASSLLAREIDTQYF. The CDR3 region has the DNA TGTGCCAGCAGCCTTCTAGCGCGGGAGATAGATACGCAGTATTTT.

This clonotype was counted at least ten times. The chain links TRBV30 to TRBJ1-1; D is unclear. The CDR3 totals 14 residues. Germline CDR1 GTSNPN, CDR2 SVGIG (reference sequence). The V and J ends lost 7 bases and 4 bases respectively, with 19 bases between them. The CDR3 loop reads CASNFRGWSTEAFF. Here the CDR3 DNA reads TGTGCCTCGAACTTTCGGGGATGGAGCACTGAAGCTTTCTTT.

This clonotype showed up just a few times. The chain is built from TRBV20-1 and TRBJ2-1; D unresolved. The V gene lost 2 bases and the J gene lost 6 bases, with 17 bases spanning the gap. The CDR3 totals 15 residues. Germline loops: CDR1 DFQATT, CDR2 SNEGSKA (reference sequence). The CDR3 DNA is TGCAGTGCTAGAAGGGCAGGCCCTGGGGTCAATGAGCAGTTCTTC. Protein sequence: CSARRAGPGVNEQFF.

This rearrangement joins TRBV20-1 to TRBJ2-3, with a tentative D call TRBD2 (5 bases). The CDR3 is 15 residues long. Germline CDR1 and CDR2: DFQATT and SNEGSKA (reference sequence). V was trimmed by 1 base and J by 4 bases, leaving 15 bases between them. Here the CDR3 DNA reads TGCAGTGCTAGAGTCCCGGGTCTCGGGGCAGATACGCAGTATTTT. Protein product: CSARVPGLGADTQYF.

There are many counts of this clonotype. CDR3: CASSGRNSPLHF. The CDR3, as DNA: TGTGCCAGCTCTGGCCGAAATTCACCCCTCCACTTT. The chain uses TRBV2 and TRBJ1-6; D gene ambiguous. Germline V gives CDR1 SNHLY, CDR2 FYNNEI. This CDR3 comprises 12 residues. V dropped 8 bases and J dropped 7 bases, with 9 bases sitting between them.

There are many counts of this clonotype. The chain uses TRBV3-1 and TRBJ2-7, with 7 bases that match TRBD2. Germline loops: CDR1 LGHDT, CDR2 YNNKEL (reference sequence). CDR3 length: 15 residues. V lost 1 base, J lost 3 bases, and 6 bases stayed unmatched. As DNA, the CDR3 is TGTGCCAGCAGCCAAGTCGCGGGAGTGGGCTACGAGCAGTACTTC. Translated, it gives CASSQVAGVGYEQYF.

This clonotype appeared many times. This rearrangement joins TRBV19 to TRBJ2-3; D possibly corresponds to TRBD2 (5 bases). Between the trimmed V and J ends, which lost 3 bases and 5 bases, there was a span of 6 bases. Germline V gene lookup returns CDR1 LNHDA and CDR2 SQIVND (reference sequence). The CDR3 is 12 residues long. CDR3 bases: TGTGCCAGTAGTATCCGGGGAGATACGCAGTATTTT. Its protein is CASSIRGDTQYF.

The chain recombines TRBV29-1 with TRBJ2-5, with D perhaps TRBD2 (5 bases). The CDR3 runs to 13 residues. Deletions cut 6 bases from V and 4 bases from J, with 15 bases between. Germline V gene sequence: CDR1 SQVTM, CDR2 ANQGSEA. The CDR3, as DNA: TGCAGCGTAGGTAGCAGCGGAAGAGAGACCCAGTACTTC. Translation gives CSVGSSGRETQYF. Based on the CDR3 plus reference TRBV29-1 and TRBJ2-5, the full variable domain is SAVISQKPSRDICQRGTSLTIQCQVDSQVTMMFWYRQQPGQSLTLIATANQGSEATYESGFVIDKFPISRPNLTFSTLTVSNMSPEDSSIYLCSVGSSGRETQYFGPGTRLLVL.

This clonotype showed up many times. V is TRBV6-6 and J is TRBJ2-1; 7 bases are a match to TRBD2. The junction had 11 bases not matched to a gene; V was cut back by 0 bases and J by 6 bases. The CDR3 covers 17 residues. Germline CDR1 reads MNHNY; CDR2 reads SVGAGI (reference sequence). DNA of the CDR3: TGTGCCAGCAGTTACTCGGGAGCGCGGGAGTTGGGCAATGAGCAGTTCTTC. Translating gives CASSYSGARELGNEQFF.